The 3 T cell receptor beta chains in this list originate from one sample, sequenced in a study of identical twins. TCRdb passed the 5' RACE reads through MiXCR, listing each CDR3 protein once. Of about 220,000 distinct CDR3 sequences detected, roughly 9.4% appear once; the ten largest clones hold about 5%. Sequencing was carried out using memory (CD45RO+) T cells sorted from blood. All receptors come from a woman between 18 and 30 years old in good health.

This clonotype has at least ten counts. The rearrangement joins TRBV29-1 to TRBJ2-3; no clear D gene. From germline, CDR1 is SQVTM and CDR2 ANQGSEA. V lost 6 bases, J lost 4 bases, and 11 bases lay in between. The CDR3 runs 12 residues. The CDR3 loop is CSVERRPDTQYF. DNA of the CDR3: TGCAGCGTAGAACGCAGGCCAGATACGCAGTATTTT.

The CDR3 DNA reads as TGCAGTGTTTCCGGGACTAGCGTCCAAGAGACCCAGTACTTC. This translates into CSVSGTSVQETQYF. The chain is built from TRBV20-1 and TRBJ2-5; 10 nucleotides agree with TRBD2. V lost 7 bases to trimming and J lost 1 base; unmatched junction nucleotides: 6. Germline CDR1 reads DFQATT; CDR2 reads SNEGSKA (reference sequence). The CDR3 covers 14 residues.

The table lists this clonotype with many counts. The rearrangement uses TRBV16 and TRBJ2-5; possibly TRBD2 for D (5 bases). This CDR3 spans 14 amino acids. Trimming took 2 bases from V and 2 from J, leaving 9 bases between them. CDR1 is KGHSY and CDR2 is FQNENV in the germline V gene. The CDR3 sequence is CASSQGRAQETQYF. CDR3 DNA: TGTGCCAGCAGCCAAGGGCGGGCTCAAGAGACCCAGTACTTC.